What follows are 22 T cell receptor beta chains derived from one specimen sequenced in a study of T cell responses to AZD1222 COVID-19 vaccine. The assay was immunoSEQ multiplex PCR, and TCRdb's table has in-frame clones only and misses some. The repertoire holds around 99,000 clones, with roughly 87% as singletons. Source: peripheral blood, taken on day 0 of AZD1222 vaccination. The receptors here all came from an adult in good health.

V usage is TRBV10-3 and J usage is TRBJ2-3; D is perhaps TRBD1 or TRBD2 (7 bases each). V dropped 2 bases and J dropped 3 bases, with 12 bases sitting between them. From germline, CDR1 is ENHRY and CDR2 SYGVKD. The CDR3 consists of 15 residues. CDR3 protein: CAISEGQGGTDTQYF. Written as DNA, the CDR3 is TGTGCCATCAGTGAGGGCCAGGGGGGGACAGATACGCAGTATTTT.

The CDR3 DNA is TGTGCCAGCAGTGTAAGGCCAGGGCCAAATCAGCCCCAGCATTTT. Protein sequence: CASSVRPGPNQPQHF. The chain recombines TRBV27 with TRBJ1-5; weak D call: TRBD1 (5 bases). Per the germline V gene, CDR1 is MNHEY and CDR2 is SMNVEV (reference sequence). The CDR3 is 15 amino acids. Between the trimmed V and J ends, which lost 5 bases and 4 bases, there was a span of 15 bases.

This clone came up once. The CDR3 sequence: CSVAPGQPNTEAFF. For the CDR3, the DNA is TGCAGCGTCGCTCCGGGACAGCCTAACACTGAAGCTTTCTTT. This chain joins TRBV29-1 and TRBJ1-1; 7 nucleotides line up with TRBD1. CDR1 SQVTM and CDR2 ANQGSEA come from the germline V gene. After removal of 6 bases from V and 2 bases from J, the junction contained 9 bases not matched to a gene. CDR3 size: 14 residues.

This clone was found once. The rearrangement joins TRBV18 to TRBJ2-6, with TRBD1 identical over 7 bases. CDR3 length equals 16 residues. After removal of 3 bases from V and 4 bases from J, the junction contained 6 bases not matched to a gene. Germline values: CDR1 KGHSH, CDR2 LQKENI. In DNA, the CDR3 is TGTGCCAGCTCACCGCAGACAGGGATCGGGGCCAACGTCCTGACTTTC. Protein: CASSPQTGIGANVLTF.

This rearrangement joins TRBV2 to TRBJ2-2, with unresolved D. The CDR3 consists of 16 residues. The germline V and J ends were trimmed by 2 bases and 0 bases, with 10 bases remaining between them. Germline V gene sequence: CDR1 SNHLY, CDR2 FYNNEI. CDR3 sequence: CASSENGGANTGELFF. The DNA of the CDR3 is TGTGCCAGCAGTGAAAATGGCGGAGCGAACACCGGGGAGCTGTTTTTT.

The rearrangement uses TRBV6-6 and TRBJ1-6; 9 nucleotides match TRBD1. This CDR3 has 16 residues. The trim removed 2 bases at V and 10 bases at J, leaving 9 bases unmatched. Germline V CDR1 and CDR2: MNHNY, SVGAGI (reference sequence). CDR3 nucleotides: TGTGCCAGCAGTTACCCCGGGACAGGGATTCGATCACCCCTCCACTTT. It is translated as CASSYPGTGIRSPLHF.

The chain combines TRBV5-1 with TRBJ2-2; D not resolved. The CDR3 loop spans 19 amino acids. V lost 2 bases to trimming and J lost 6 bases, with 26 bases between them. Germline CDR1 and CDR2: SGHRS and YFSETQ. CDR3 loop: CASSFTPTQRHLKAGELFF. The CDR3, as DNA: TGCGCCAGCAGCTTTACCCCTACCCAGCGCCACTTAAAGGCCGGGGAGCTGTTTTTT.

The rearrangement uses TRBV10-3 and TRBJ2-7; TRBD1 matches 9 bases. V trimming: 6 bases; J trimming: 3 bases; junction bases outside the gene matches: 3. Germline V CDR1 and CDR2: ENHRY, SYGVKD. The CDR3 sequence is 13 residues long. The CDR3 here is CAIRGTGSYEQYF. CDR3 DNA: TGTGCCATCAGGGGGACAGGGAGCTACGAGCAGTACTTC.

Written as DNA, the CDR3 is TGTGCCAGCAGCTTAGGGCCAGGGGCATGGGGGGGTGAAGCTTTCTTT. As protein: CASSLGPGAWGGEAFF. The gene calls are TRBV7-2 and TRBJ1-1, with D possibly TRBD1 on 6 matching bases. The CDR3 contains 16 residues. Deletions cut 1 base from V and 7 bases from J, with 19 bases between. Germline V CDR1 and CDR2: SGHTA, FQGNSA.

This clone was seen once. The chain uses TRBV7-9 and TRBJ1-2; a possible D gene is TRBD1 (5 bases). Germline V gives CDR1 SEHNR, CDR2 FQNEAQ (reference sequence). The CDR3 extends over 14 amino acids. The V gene lost 5 bases and the J gene lost 7 bases, with 17 bases spanning the gap. CDR3 nucleotide sequence: TGTGCCAGCAGCGCGAACCTGGGGACGGTTGGCTACACCTTC. Translated: CASSANLGTVGYTF.

This chain uses TRBV7-9 with TRBJ1-5, with 9 bases identical to TRBD1. Trimming removed 5 bases from V and 4 bases from J; junction bases left unmatched: 3. Looked up from germline, CDR1 is SEHNR and CDR2 is FQNEAQ (reference sequence). This CDR3 is built from 14 residues. The DNA for the CDR3 is TGTGCCAGCAGCCCTGACAGGGGGAATCAGCCCCAGCATTTT. It yields the protein CASSPDRGNQPQHF. Full variable domain (outside the CDR3, taken from reference TRBV7-9 and TRBJ1-5): DTGVSQNPRHKITKRGQNVTFRCDPISEHNRLYWYRQTLGQGPEFLTYFQNEAQLEKSRLLSDRFSAERPKGSFSTLEIQRTEQGDSAMYLCASSPDRGNQPQHFGDGTRLSIL.

The chain links TRBV25-1 to TRBJ2-2; D is perhaps TRBD2 (5 bases). V shed 6 bases and J shed 0 bases, with 17 bases lying between them. This CDR3 has 17 residues. Germline loops: CDR1 MGHDK, CDR2 SYGVNS. The CDR3 reads CASSQHGRTSNTGELFF. CDR3 in DNA: TGTGCCAGCAGCCAACACGGACGGACTTCGAACACCGGGGAGCTGTTTTTT.

The CDR3 bases are TGTGCCAGCTCACCGGGGGAGACGGAGGGCTACGAGCAGTACTTC. Its protein product is CASSPGETEGYEQYF. This sequence joins TRBV18 and TRBJ2-7, with D maybe TRBD2 (6 bases). The CDR3 extends over 15 amino acids. V was trimmed by 3 bases and J by 3 bases, leaving 15 bases between them. In germline, CDR1 is KGHSH, CDR2 LQKENI.

The rearrangement uses TRBV6-2 or TRBV6-3 and TRBJ2-2, with TRBD1 matching over 7 bases. Trimming cost V 6 bases and J 1 base; bases outside gene matches: 8. Germline CDR1 reads MNHEY; CDR2 reads SVGEGT. The CDR3 has 16 residues. DNA for the CDR3: TGTGCCAGCAGCCAAACAGGGGTCCTGAACACCGGGGAGCTGTTTTTT. This translates into CASSQTGVLNTGELFF.

This rearrangement joins TRBV11-1 to TRBJ2-7; a weak D match, TRBD1 (6 bases). Trimming removed 5 bases from V and 1 base from J, with 12 bases in between. Germline loops: CDR1 SGHAT, CDR2 FQDESV (reference sequence). The CDR3 has 14 residues. The CDR3 nucleotides are TGTGCCAGCAGCCTCGACAGGTCTTCCTACGAGCAGTACTTC. This gives the protein CASSLDRSSYEQYF.

This chain uses TRBV18 with TRBJ1-5; D gene ambiguous. The CDR3 is 14 amino acids. The ends were cut back, 2 bases at V and 0 bases at J, with 5 bases in the middle. Germline CDR1 and CDR2: KGHSH and LQKENI. The CDR3 here is CASSPADSNQPQHF. Written as DNA, the CDR3 is TGTGCCAGCTCACCAGCGGATAGCAATCAGCCCCAGCATTTT.

The chain combines TRBV11-3 with TRBJ2-3, with 9 bases fitting TRBD2. The trim removed 3 bases at V and 4 bases at J, leaving 2 bases unmatched. Germline CDR1 is SGHNT and CDR2 is YENEEA. The CDR3 length is 14 residues. CDR3 bases: TGTGCCAGCAGCTTGAGCGGGAGGCCAGATACGCAGTATTTT. Translated: CASSLSGRPDTQYF. Full variable domain (rest looked up from reference TRBV11-3 and TRBJ2-3): EAGVVQSPRYKIIEKKQPVAFWCNPISGHNTLYWYLQNLGQGPELLIRYENEEAVDDSQLPKDRFSAERLKGVDSTLKIQPAELGDSAVYLCASSLSGRPDTQYFGPGTRLTVL.

The gene calls are TRBV12-3 or TRBV12-4 and TRBJ1-1, with D uncertain. Trimming cost V 3 bases and J 3 bases, with 8 bases left between them. CDR3 length equals 13 residues. The CDR3 region has the DNA TGTGCCAGCAGTTTTGAGACCTACACTGAAGCTTTCTTT. Translation gives CASSFETYTEAFF.

The CDR3 region is CASSPMAGGPGTGELFF. The CDR3 nucleotides are TGTGCCAGCAGTCCAATGGCGGGAGGGCCTGGAACCGGGGAGCTGTTTTTT. The chain links TRBV27 to TRBJ2-2, with 9 bases aligning to TRBD2. The CDR3 contains 17 residues. Germline CDR1 and CDR2: MNHEY and SMNVEV (reference sequence). Unmatched junction bases numbered 12, after V lost 5 bases and J lost 5 bases.

The CDR3 DNA reads as TGTGCCAGCAGCTTTGGGGGGGCTGGGGCCAACGTCCTGACTTTC. Its protein is CASSFGGAGANVLTF. The chain employs TRBV7-6 and TRBJ2-6; TRBD2 matches at 7 bases. The CDR3 has 15 residues. Trimming cost V 3 bases and J 2 bases; bases outside gene matches: 1. Germline V gene data show CDR1 as SGHVS and CDR2 as FNYEAQ.

The table lists this clone with a few counts. This rearrangement joins TRBV18 to TRBJ2-2; D not resolved. CDR3 length: 17 amino acids. Between the trimmed V and J ends, which lost 0 bases and 2 bases, there was a span of 13 bases. The germline CDR1 and CDR2 sequences are KGHSH and LQKENI. The chain's CDR3 is CASSPPVTAYNTGELFF. For the CDR3, the DNA is TGTGCCAGCTCACCACCAGTCACGGCATATAACACCGGGGAGCTGTTTTTT.

V gene TRBV7-3 combines with J gene TRBJ2-1; D is uncertain. The CDR3 is 14 residues long. Trimming shortened V by 5 bases and J by 5 bases, and 13 bases separated the two germline ends. In germline, CDR1 is SGHTA, CDR2 FQGTGA. The CDR3 DNA is TGTGCCAGCAGCGCCCGATCAGGAAACAATGAGCAGTTCTTC. It encodes CASSARSGNNEQFF. Full variable domain (outside the CDR3, taken from reference TRBV7-3 and TRBJ2-1): GAGVSQTPSNKVTEKGKYVELRCDPISGHTALYWYRQSLGQGPEFLIYFQGTGAADDSGLPNDRFFAVRPEGSVSTLKIQRTERGDSAVYLCASSARSGNNEQFFGPGTRLTVL.